The 13 T cell receptor beta chains below all came from one sample that was sequenced in a study of cytomegalovirus exposure and HLA in healthy donors (dated by TCRdb to about 2017). Library creation used the immunoSEQ multiplex PCR assay. The multiplex PCR relied on a mix of 60 forward primers for TCR Vbeta segments and 13 reverse primers for TCR Jbeta segments. The source is immuneACCESS, and TCRdb retained only in-frame sequences with V and J called. Part of the clones is not carried over; for the studies checked, unresolved V genes explain less than half of this, and the remainder is unexplained. The sample has under 200,000 clones on record, about 80% of them singletons. Clones ranked in the top ten supply about 1.3% of the sample. The sample was PBMCs. The receptors here all came from a man younger than 40 in good health and CMV-seronegative.

This clone has just a few counts. The chain recombines TRBV18 with TRBJ2-7, with 7 bases identical to TRBD1. Germline lookup yields CDR1 KGHSH and CDR2 LQKENI. Unmatched junction bases numbered 11, after V lost 0 bases and J lost 6 bases. CDR3 length: 16 residues. The CDR3 sequence: CASSPPDRLSYLEQYF. CDR3 nucleotides: TGTGCCAGCTCACCACCGGACAGGCTCTCCTACCTCGAGCAGTACTTC. Supplemented by reference TRBV18 and TRBJ2-7, the full variable domain reads NAGVMQNPRHLVRRRGQEARLRCSPMKGHSHVYWYRQLPEEGLKFMVYLQKENIIDESGMPKERFSAEFPKEGPSILRIQQVVRGDSAAYFCASSPPDRLSYLEQYFGPGTRLTVT.

This clone appeared a few times. V and J are TRBV6-5 and TRBJ1-2; a weak D match, TRBD1 (5 bases). Germline lookup yields CDR1 MNHEY and CDR2 SVGAGI. This CDR3 has 15 residues. V was pared by 0 bases and J by 4 bases, with 12 bases between. The CDR3 coding sequence is TGTGCCAGCAGTTACTCGATACGGGGACTCTATGGCTACACCTTC. Amino acid sequence: CASSYSIRGLYGYTF.

The rearrangement joins TRBV25-1 to TRBJ1-3, with D possibly matching TRBD1 (6 bases). Germline values: CDR1 MGHDK, CDR2 SYGVNS. The CDR3 sequence is 16 residues long. The V end was cut by 4 bases, the J end by 4 bases, with 17 bases between. In DNA form, the CDR3 reads TGTGCCAGCAGTGGTATGACAGGAACGGCGGGAAACACCATATATTTT. It yields the protein CASSGMTGTAGNTIYF.

The V and J genes are TRBV18 and TRBJ2-7, with a tentative D call TRBD2 (6 bases). Germline loops: CDR1 KGHSH, CDR2 LQKENI. The CDR3 has 13 amino acids. Between the trimmed V and J ends, which lost 6 bases and 3 bases, there was a span of 12 bases. CDR3 DNA: TGTGCCAGCTCCCCGTTGGACTACTACGAGCAGTACTTC. It is translated as CASSPLDYYEQYF.

This clone was recorded only once. One end of the junction does not line up with germline, which may come from a read error. The V gene is TRBV28, the J gene TRBJ2-7, with a weak D call TRBD2 (6 bases). Germline CDR1 and CDR2: MDHEN and SYDVKM. This CDR3 spans 12 amino acids. CDR3 loop: CAGSSGLYEQYF. The CDR3 DNA follows: TGTGCCGGCAGTTCGGGACTCTACGAGCAGTACTTC.

The rearrangement uses TRBV4-2 and TRBJ1-4, with a weak D call TRBD1 (5 bases). The CDR3 covers 14 residues. Trimming removed 2 bases from V and 10 bases from J, with 14 bases in between. The germline V gene has CDR1 LGHNA and CDR2 YNFKEQ. This CDR3 reads CASSQIENRRKLFF. The CDR3 nucleotides are TGTGCCAGCAGCCAAATAGAAAACAGGCGAAAACTGTTTTTT.

The V call is TRBV10-1, the J call TRBJ2-3; 10 bases are shared with TRBD1. Germline V gives CDR1 WNHNN, CDR2 SYGVQD (reference sequence). The CDR3 spans 16 residues. With 3 bases clipped from V and 3 bases from J, the junction kept 6 bases outside the gene matches. The DNA for the CDR3 is TGCGCCAGCAGTGAAAGTCGGACAGGGGGAACAGATACGCAGTATTTT. Its protein product is CASSESRTGGTDTQYF.

This clone showed up just a few times. This rearrangement joins TRBV6-5 to TRBJ1-5; tentative D call: TRBD1 (6 bases). This CDR3 contains 15 residues. V dropped 5 bases and J dropped 6 bases, with 17 bases sitting between them. CDR1 MNHEY and CDR2 SVGAGI come from the germline V gene. The CDR3 region is CASSREGDPGQPQHF. DNA for the CDR3: TGTGCCAGCAGTCGGGAGGGGGATCCGGGTCAGCCCCAGCATTTT.

The J gene is TRBJ2-7, the V gene TRBV5-1; D may be TRBD2 (6 bases). The V end lost 0 bases, the J end lost 2 bases, and 15 bases lay between the germline ends. The CDR3 length is 16 residues. Germline loops: CDR1 SGHRS, CDR2 YFSETQ. For the CDR3, the DNA is TGCGCCAGCAGCTTGGTCCAGGGTGCGGGGACCTACGAGCAGTACTTC. Its translation is CASSLVQGAGTYEQYF.

The chain joins TRBV18 to TRBJ1-2, with 7 positions matching TRBD1. CDR1 KGHSH and CDR2 LQKENI come from the germline V gene. Germline trimming cut 4 bases from V and 2 bases from J; bases unmatched to any gene: 13. The CDR3 runs 17 residues. The CDR3 loop is CASSLEVRQGVNYGYTF. For the CDR3, the DNA is TGTGCCAGCTCACTGGAAGTGAGACAGGGTGTGAACTATGGCTACACCTTC.

J is TRBJ2-7 and V is TRBV27, with 10 bases that match TRBD1. With 4 bases clipped from V and 7 bases from J, the junction kept 7 bases outside the gene matches. Germline assignment: CDR1 MNHEY and CDR2 SMNVEV (reference sequence). This CDR3 spans 14 amino acids. DNA for the CDR3: TGTGCCAGCAGTTCAGGGACAGGGGCGGGGGAGCAGTACTTC. It yields the protein CASSSGTGAGEQYF.

The chain carries TRBV4-3 and TRBJ2-3; 11 nucleotides line up with TRBD2. Trimming removed 3 bases from V and 6 bases from J; junction bases left unmatched: 11. This CDR3 is built from 17 residues. Germline loops: CDR1 LGHNA, CDR2 YSLEER. The CDR3 nucleotides read TGCGCCAGCAGCCAGGTACTAGCGGGAGCCCGTGAGGATACGCAGTATTTT. It encodes CASSQVLAGAREDTQYF.

The chain uses TRBV30 and TRBJ1-6, with TRBD1 identical over 9 bases. Losses at the gene ends were 0 bases for V and 8 bases for J; bases not matched to a gene: 2. The CDR3 is made up of 14 amino acids. Germline assignment: CDR1 GTSNPN and CDR2 SVGIG (reference sequence). The CDR3 sequence is CAWSVGTGYSPLHF. The CDR3 DNA reads TGTGCCTGGAGTGTTGGGACAGGGTATTCACCCCTCCACTTT.